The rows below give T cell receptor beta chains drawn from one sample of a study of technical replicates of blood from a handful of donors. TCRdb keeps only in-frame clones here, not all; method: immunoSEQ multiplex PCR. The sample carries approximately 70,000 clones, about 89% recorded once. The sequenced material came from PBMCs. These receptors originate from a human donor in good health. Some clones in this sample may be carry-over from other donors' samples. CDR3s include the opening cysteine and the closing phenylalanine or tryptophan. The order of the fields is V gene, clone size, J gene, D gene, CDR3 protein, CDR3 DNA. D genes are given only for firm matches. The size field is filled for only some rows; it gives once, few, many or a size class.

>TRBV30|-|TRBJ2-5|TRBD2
CAWSVRGGGETQYF
TGTGCCTGGAGTGTACGGGGGGGAGGAGAGACCCAGTACTTC
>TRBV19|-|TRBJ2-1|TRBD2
CASRNSGGPYNEQFF
TGTGCCAGTAGAAATAGCGGGGGCCCCTACAATGAGCAGTTCTTC
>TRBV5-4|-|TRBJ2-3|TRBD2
CASSFGAGGFTDTQYF
TGTGCCAGCAGCTTCGGAGCGGGAGGATTCACAGATACGCAGTATTTT
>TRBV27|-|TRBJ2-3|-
CASSPPFRDTQYF
TGTGCCAGCAGCCCCCCGTTTCGGGATACGCAGTATTTT
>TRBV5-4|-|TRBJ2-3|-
CASTTNRATDTQYF
TGTGCCAGCACCACCAACAGGGCTACAGATACGCAGTATTTT
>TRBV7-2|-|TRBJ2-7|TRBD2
CASSRASGGLGQYF
TGTGCCAGCAGCCGAGCAAGCGGGGGGCTAGGGCAGTACTTC
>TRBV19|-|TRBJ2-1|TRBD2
CASSSPGLAPYNEQFF
TGTGCCAGTAGTAGTCCAGGACTAGCTCCTTACAATGAGCAGTTCTTC
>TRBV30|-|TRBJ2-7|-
CAWSVYLGEQYF
TGTGCCTGGAGCGTATATCTAGGCGAGCAGTACTTC
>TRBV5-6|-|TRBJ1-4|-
CASSLGGAREKLFF
TGTGCCAGCAGCTTGGGGGGCGCGAGGGAAAAACTGTTTTTT
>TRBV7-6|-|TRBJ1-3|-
CASSLIGGSSGNTIYF
TGTGCCAGCAGCTTAATCGGGGGGAGCTCAGGAAACACCATATATTTT
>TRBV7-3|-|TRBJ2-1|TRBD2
CASSSGLAGFNEQFF
TGTGCCAGCAGCTCCGGACTAGCGGGGTTCAATGAGCAGTTCTTC
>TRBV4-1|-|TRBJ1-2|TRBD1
CASSQQTGTGYYGYTF
TGCGCCAGCAGCCAACAAACCGGGACAGGGTACTATGGCTACACCTTC
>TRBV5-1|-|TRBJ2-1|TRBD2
CASSLEAAGAYNEQFF
TGCGCCAGCAGCTTGGAGGCAGCGGGGGCCTACAATGAGCAGTTCTTC
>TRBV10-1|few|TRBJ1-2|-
CASSGQPYGYTF
TGCGCCAGCAGTGGACAGCCCTATGGCTACACCTTC
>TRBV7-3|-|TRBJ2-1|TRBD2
CASSQTSGGGNEQFF
TGTGCCAGCAGCCAAACTAGCGGGGGGGGCAATGAGCAGTTCTTC
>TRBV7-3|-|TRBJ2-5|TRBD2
CASSLGTSGGGETQYF
TGTGCCAGCAGCTTAGGAACTAGCGGGGGGGGTGAGACCCAGTACTTC
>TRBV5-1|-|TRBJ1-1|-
CASSLVVGQNTEAFF
TGCGCCAGCAGCTTGGTTGTTGGACAGAACACTGAAGCTTTCTTT
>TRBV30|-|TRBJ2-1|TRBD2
CAVGLFSYNEQFF
TGTGCCGTGGGACTATTCTCCTACAATGAGCAGTTCTTC
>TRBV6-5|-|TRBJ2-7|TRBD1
CASRRTGGSEQYF
TGTGCCAGCAGGCGGACAGGGGGCAGCGAGCAGTACTTC
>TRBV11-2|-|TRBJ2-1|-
CASSHYPYNEQFF
TGTGCCAGCAGCCACTACCCCTACAATGAGCAGTTCTTC
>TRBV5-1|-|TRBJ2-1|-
CASSLGHRDTNEQFF
TGCGCCAGCAGCTTGGGACACCGGGACACCAATGAGCAGTTCTTC
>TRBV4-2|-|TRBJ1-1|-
CASSPLGQNTEAFF
TGTGCCAGCAGCCCCTTGGGACAGAACACTGAAGCTTTCTTT
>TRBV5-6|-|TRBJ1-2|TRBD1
CASSLLTGVESYTF
TGTGCCAGCAGCTTGTTAACAGGGGTGGAGAGCTACACCTTC
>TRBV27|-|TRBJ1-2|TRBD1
CASSQTGGYGYTF
TGTGCCAGCAGTCAAACAGGGGGCTATGGCTACACCTTC
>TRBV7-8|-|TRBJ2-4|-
CASSFRFEIANIQYF
TGTGCCAGCAGCTTTAGGTTCGAAATAGCAAACATTCAGTACTTC
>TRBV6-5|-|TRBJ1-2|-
CASSYRGGGYTF
TGTGCCAGCAGTTACCGGGGAGGGGGCTACACCTTC
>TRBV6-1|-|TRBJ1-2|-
CASSERAQAYGYTF
TGTGCCAGCAGTGAGAGGGCCCAGGCCTACGGCTACACCTTC
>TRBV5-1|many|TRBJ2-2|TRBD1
CASSFVRTGGNTGELFF
TGCGCCAGCAGCTTCGTTCGGACAGGGGGGAACACCGGGGAGCTGTTTTTT
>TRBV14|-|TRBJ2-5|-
CASSRTPGLSQETQYF
TGTGCCAGCAGCCGGACCCCGGGGTTATCCCAAGAGACCCAGTACTTC
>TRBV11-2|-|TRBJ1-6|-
CASSHRVKISPLHF
TGTGCCAGCAGCCACAGGGTAAAGATCTCACCCCTCCACTTT
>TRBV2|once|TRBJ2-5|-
CASSDLGGGETQYF
TGTGCCAGCAGTGACCTGGGAGGGGGAGAGACCCAGTACTTC
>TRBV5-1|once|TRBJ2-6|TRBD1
CASRKGQGSGANVLTF
TGCGCCAGCAGGAAGGGACAGGGGTCTGGGGCCAACGTCCTGACTTTC
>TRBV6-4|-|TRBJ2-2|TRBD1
CASSDSLGGELDRGKPQNTGELFF
TGTGCCAGCAGTGACTCACTGGGGGGCGAGTTGGACAGGGGGAAACCCCAGAACACCGGGGAGCTGTTTTTT
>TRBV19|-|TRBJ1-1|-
CASSARTSLEAFF
TGTGCCAGTAGTGCCCGGACAAGCCTAGAAGCTTTCTTT
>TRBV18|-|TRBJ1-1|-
CASSQSAGAGTEAFF
TGTGCCAGCTCACAATCTGCGGGGGCCGGCACTGAAGCTTTCTTT
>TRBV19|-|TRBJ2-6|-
CASRDWTSGANVLTF
TGTGCCAGTAGGGACTGGACCTCTGGGGCCAACGTCCTGACTTTC
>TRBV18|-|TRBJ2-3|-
CASSPRWRVASTDTQYF
TGTGCCAGCTCACCACGTTGGCGGGTCGCTAGCACAGATACGCAGTATTTT
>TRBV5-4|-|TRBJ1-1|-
CASSPPPPNTEAFF
TGTGCCAGCAGCCCCCCCCCTCCGAACACTGAAGCTTTCTTT
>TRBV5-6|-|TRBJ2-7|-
CASSHTTYEQYF
TGTGCCAGCAGTCACACCACCTACGAGCAGTACTTC
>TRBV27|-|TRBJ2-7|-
CASSFRQGGPYEQYF
TGTGCCAGCAGTTTTCGGCAGGGAGGACCCTACGAGCAGTACTTC
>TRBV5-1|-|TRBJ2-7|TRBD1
CASSPGQTYEQYF
TGCGCCAGCAGCCCGGGACAGACCTACGAGCAGTACTTC
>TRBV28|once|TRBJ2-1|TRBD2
CASSPPPSGSGNEQFF
TGTGCCAGCAGTCCGCCCCCCAGCGGGAGTGGCAATGAGCAGTTCTTC
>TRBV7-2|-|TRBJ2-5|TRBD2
CASSLWGGPSGTQYF
TGTGCCAGCAGCTTATGGGGAGGGCCGTCGGGGACCCAGTACTTC
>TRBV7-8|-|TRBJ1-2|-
CASSLGGGLDRVGGYTF
TGTGCCAGCAGCTTAGGAGGAGGGTTGGATAGAGTCGGTGGCTACACCTTC
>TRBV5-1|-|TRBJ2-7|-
CASSLGWGTSLEQYF
TGCGCCAGCAGCTTGGGATGGGGGACTTCCCTCGAGCAGTACTTC
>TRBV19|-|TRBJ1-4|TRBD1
CASSNRDSGNEKLFF
TGTGCCAGTAGTAACCGGGACAGCGGTAATGAAAAACTGTTTTTT
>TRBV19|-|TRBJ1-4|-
CASRANGGNEKLFF
TGTGCCAGTAGAGCTAACGGAGGCAATGAAAAACTGTTTTTT
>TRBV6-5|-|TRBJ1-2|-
CASSTRGGLGYTF
TGTGCCAGCAGCACACGGGGGGGGCTTGGCTACACCTTC
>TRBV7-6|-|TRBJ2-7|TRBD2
CASSPSSGGALSYEQYF
TGTGCCAGCAGCCCCTCTAGCGGGGGGGCTTTGTCCTACGAGCAGTACTTC
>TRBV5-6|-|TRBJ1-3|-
CASSDIGLSGNTIYF
TGTGCCAGCAGCGATATAGGACTTTCTGGAAACACCATATATTTT
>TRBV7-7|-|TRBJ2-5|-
CASSRDRSETQYF
TGTGCCAGCAGTCGAGACAGGTCAGAGACCCAGTACTTC
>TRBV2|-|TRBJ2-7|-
CASSDWTGDYEQYF
TGTGCCAGCAGTGATTGGACGGGGGACTACGAGCAGTACTTC
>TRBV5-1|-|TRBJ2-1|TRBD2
CASSPSGGYNEQFF
TGCGCCAGCAGTCCCAGCGGGGGATACAATGAGCAGTTCTTC